One and the same sample provided the 10 T cell receptor beta chains below, sequenced in a study of blood T cell repertoires in COVID-19. Data came from immunoSEQ multiplex PCR; TCRdb stores just in-frame clones and leaves some out. The sample yields about 180,000 clones, approximately 85% seen once. Input material: peripheral blood. These TCRs come from a human donor with active or convalescent COVID-19. The donor label of this sample is uncertain.

The chain uses TRBV7-2 and TRBJ2-3; D might be TRBD1 (6 bases). The CDR3 is 14 amino acids. Germline CDR1 and CDR2: SGHTA and FQGNSA. The V gene lost 1 base and the J gene lost 4 bases, with 9 bases spanning the gap. Here the CDR3 reads CASSLGSGADTQYF. For the CDR3, the DNA is TGTGCCAGCAGCTTAGGATCAGGGGCAGATACGCAGTATTTT.

This chain uses TRBV6-5 with TRBJ2-3, with 11 positions matching TRBD1. With V trimmed by 6 bases and J by 3 bases, 2 bases remained unmatched. Germline values: CDR1 MNHEY, CDR2 SVGAGI. CDR3 length equals 14 residues. The CDR3 nucleotides are TGTGCCAGCAGGAGGGACAGGGGGACAGATACGCAGTATTTT. Translated, it gives CASRRDRGTDTQYF.

This clone was detected only once. The chain joins TRBV5-1 to TRBJ2-7, with 7 bases matching TRBD1. The V and J ends lost 0 bases and 4 bases, in that order; junction bases with no gene match: 4. The CDR3 runs to 14 residues. Germline CDR1 reads SGHRS; CDR2 reads YFSETQ. The CDR3 region has the DNA TGCGCCAGCAGCTTGGGAGGGGGCGAATACGAGCAGTACTTC. It codes for CASSLGGGEYEQYF.

V is TRBV14 and J is TRBJ1-2; D possibly corresponds to TRBD1 (6 bases). CDR3 size: 13 residues. Germline assignment: CDR1 SGHDN and CDR2 FVKESK. Deletions cut 5 bases from V and 5 bases from J, with 12 bases between. The CDR3: CASSGQRLYGYTF. In DNA form, the CDR3 reads TGTGCCAGCAGCGGACAGCGACTTTATGGCTACACCTTC.

The chain recombines TRBV18 with TRBJ2-3; 13 bases are a match to TRBD2. The CDR3 consists of 17 residues. With 1 base clipped from V and 1 base from J, the junction kept 2 bases outside the gene matches. From germline, CDR1 is KGHSH and CDR2 LQKENI. The CDR3 here is CASSPLGTSGGTDTQYF. For the CDR3, the DNA is TGTGCCAGCTCACCACTGGGGACTAGCGGGGGCACAGATACGCAGTATTTT.

This clone was observed a single time. The V and J genes are TRBV7-9 and TRBJ2-6, with unresolved D. The CDR3 has 16 amino acids. Germline CDR1 reads SEHNR; CDR2 reads FQNEAQ (reference sequence). The V end lost 2 bases, the J end lost 0 bases, and 8 bases lay between the germline ends. Here the CDR3 DNA reads TGTGCCAGCAGCTTACGACGGGTCTCTGGGGCCAACGTCCTGACTTTC. As protein: CASSLRRVSGANVLTF.

This clone showed up just once. The CDR3 here is CASSIQSQVNTEAFF. In nucleotides, the CDR3 is TGTGCCAGTAGTATACAATCACAGGTGAACACTGAAGCTTTCTTT. The chain has TRBV19 and TRBJ1-1, with D possibly being TRBD1 (5 bases). Deletions cut 2 bases from V and 0 bases from J, with 10 bases between. Germline CDR1 and CDR2: LNHDA and SQIVND (reference sequence). The CDR3 contains 15 residues. Filled out from reference TRBV19 and TRBJ1-1, the complete variable domain reads DGGITQSPKYLFRKEGQNVTLSCEQNLNHDAMYWYRQDPGQGLRLIYYSQIVNDFQKGDIAEGYSVSREKKESFPLTVTSAQKNPTAFYLCASSIQSQVNTEAFFGQGTRLTVV.

The chain is built from TRBV9 and TRBJ2-2; a weak D match, TRBD1 (6 bases). The germline V gene has CDR1 SGDLS and CDR2 YYNGEE. Trimming took 2 bases from V and 3 from J, leaving 11 bases between them. The CDR3 is 15 amino acids. CDR3 loop: CASSVSGVYTGELFF. The DNA for the CDR3 is TGTGCCAGCAGCGTCTCAGGGGTCTACACCGGGGAGCTGTTTTTT.

In this sample, this clone turned up a few times. This chain links TRBV10-3 with TRBJ1-2, with D perhaps TRBD1 (5 bases). The germline V gene has CDR1 ENHRY and CDR2 SYGVKD. Trimming stripped 3 bases from V and 8 bases from J, with 10 bases between. The CDR3 covers 12 residues. Written as DNA, the CDR3 is TGTGCCATCAGTGAAGACAGCGGGGGCTACACCTTC. This gives the protein CAISEDSGGYTF.

The chain uses TRBV5-1 and TRBJ2-5; weak D call: TRBD2 (5 bases). The CDR3 extends over 14 amino acids. CDR1 is SGHRS, CDR2 YFSETQ, per germline. Trimming stripped 1 base from V and 1 base from J, with 8 bases between. CDR3 sequence reads: CASSLRAAQETQYF. The CDR3 DNA is TGCGCCAGCAGCTTGCGAGCGGCCCAAGAGACCCAGTACTTC.